This T cell receptor beta chain was recovered during a study (dated by TCRdb to the mid-2010s). Study-level background: The study set out to test whether tumor-infiltrating Tregs in breast cancer get recruited from blood Tregs or are instead converted in situ from other CD4+ T cell subsets. The study at large found these results: The validation in the larger cohort was limited to a single TCR beta V-J rearrangement instead of whole repertoires. The TCR alpha and beta sequences of tumor-infiltrating Tregs showed the greatest overlap with tumor naive CD4+ T cells, followed by blood naive CD4+ T cells. In terms of TCR gene usage, tumor memory CD4+ T cells clustered together with blood and lymph node memory CD4+ cells, as well as with lymph node naive CD4+ cells.

Via the germline V gene (reference sequence), CDR1 is DFQATT and CDR2 SNEGSKA. The V and J ends are trimmed by 6 bases and 2 bases, leaving 7 bases between them. The CDR3 starts with the cysteine, ends with the phenylalanine, and has 12 residues. Only CDR3 DNA remains: 36 bases, in frame from the first base. Cells that were CD4+CD25+CD127-/low were the ones isolated as Tregs. Tregs, naive and memory CD4+ T cells from tumor, blood and ipsilateral draining lymph nodes of five or six breast cancer patients underwent full-length TCR alpha and beta sequencing. Tumor tissue, along with lymph nodes from ipsilateral axillary dissection, was perfused with PBS, minced, and then digested using collagenase I and hyaluronidase. Sorted cell populations were confirmed by FACS to exceed 90% purity. This clonotype was seen just once. There is no known antigen for this receptor. No much larger clone is present one base from it, and per-base qualities are unavailable. A single read offers scant evidence.

Amplification of full-length TCR variable regions was done by 5' RACE PCR using constant-region reverse primers, and this step was followed by semi-nested PCR with Nested Universal Primer A. The ReliaPrep RNA Cell Miniprep System was used to extract total RNA, which was then reverse transcribed into 5'RACE-ready cDNA with the SMARTer RACE 5'/3' Kit. Multiplex adaptors were used to barcode full-length TCR alpha and beta libraries, and the barcoded libraries were sequenced on an Illumina MiSeq. The source study handled its data this way. Sequencing data were pooled across the five patients for each of nine subset-tissue groups and compared by unsupervised clustering of TCR gene usage. The Morisita-Horn index was used to calculate repertoire similarity, with shared sequences weighted by how much each contributed to each repertoire. The public reads were run again by TCRdb, first through fastp at Q25 and then through MiXCR, and only productive beta chains were kept. Every entry covers one CDR3 protein and lists the most common genes and DNA from its rows. The V and J calls were determined by TCRdb, not by the authors. This sample holds about 57,000 distinct CDR3 sequences; approximately 26% were observed only once. Under 2.5% of the sample is taken by the ten largest.

This receptor was obtained from a female donor with breast cancer. Source material: tumor-infiltrating Tregs sorted from the breast tumor. The rearranged chain carries TRBV20-1 and TRBJ1-4; no D gene can be assigned with confidence. In nucleotides, the sequence is TGCAGTGCCGGCGGGACTAATGAAAAACTGTTTTTT. Translation gives CSAGGTNEKLFF.